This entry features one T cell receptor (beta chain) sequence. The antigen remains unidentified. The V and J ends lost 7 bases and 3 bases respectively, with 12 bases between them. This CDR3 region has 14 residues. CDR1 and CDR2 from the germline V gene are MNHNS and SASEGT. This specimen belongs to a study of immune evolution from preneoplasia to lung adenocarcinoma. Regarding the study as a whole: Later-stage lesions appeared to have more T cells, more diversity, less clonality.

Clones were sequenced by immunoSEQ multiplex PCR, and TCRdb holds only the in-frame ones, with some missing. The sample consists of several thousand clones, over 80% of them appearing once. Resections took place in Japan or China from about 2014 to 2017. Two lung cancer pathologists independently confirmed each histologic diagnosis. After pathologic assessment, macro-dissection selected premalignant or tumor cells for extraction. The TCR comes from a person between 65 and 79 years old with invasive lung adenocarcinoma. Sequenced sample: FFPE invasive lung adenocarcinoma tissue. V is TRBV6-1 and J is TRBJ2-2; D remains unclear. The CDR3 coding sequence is TGTGCCAGCAAGGCCGACGGAGACACCGGGGAGCTGTTTTTT. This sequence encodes CASKADGDTGELFF.